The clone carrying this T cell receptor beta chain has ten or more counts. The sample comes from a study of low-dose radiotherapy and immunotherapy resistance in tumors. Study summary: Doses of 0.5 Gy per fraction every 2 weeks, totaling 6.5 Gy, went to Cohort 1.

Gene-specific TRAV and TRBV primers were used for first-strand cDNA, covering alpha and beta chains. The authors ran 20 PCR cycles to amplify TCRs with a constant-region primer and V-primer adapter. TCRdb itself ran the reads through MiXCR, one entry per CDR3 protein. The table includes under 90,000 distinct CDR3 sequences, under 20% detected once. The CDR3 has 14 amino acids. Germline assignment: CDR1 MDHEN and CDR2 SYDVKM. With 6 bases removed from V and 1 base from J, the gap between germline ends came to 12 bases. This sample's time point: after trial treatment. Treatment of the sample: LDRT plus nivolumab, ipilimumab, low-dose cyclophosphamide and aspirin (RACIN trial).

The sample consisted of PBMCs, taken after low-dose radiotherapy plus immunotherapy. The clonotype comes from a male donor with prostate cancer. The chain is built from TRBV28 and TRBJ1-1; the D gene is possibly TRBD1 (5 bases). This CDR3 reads CASRLAGPNTEAFF. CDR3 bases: TGTGCCAGCAGGCTGGCAGGGCCGAACACTGAAGCTTTCTTT. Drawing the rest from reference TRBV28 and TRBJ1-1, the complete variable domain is DVKVTQSSRYLVKRTGEKVFLECVQDMDHENMFWYRQDPGLGLRLIYFSYDVKMKEKGDIPEGYSVSREKKERFSLILESASTNQTSMYLCASRLAGPNTEAFFGQGTRLTVV.